These T cell receptor beta chains were read from a single sample in a study of cytomegalovirus exposure and HLA in healthy donors. Profiled with immunoSEQ multiplex PCR; TCRdb holds only in-frame clones, not every one. Of some 200,000 clones in the sample, around 83% are singletons; the top ten hold approximately 1.5%. The sequenced sample consisted of PBMCs. The source is a woman aged 18-29 years in good health and CMV-seronegative. CDR3s include the opening cysteine and the closing phenylalanine or tryptophan. Fields, in order: J gene, V gene, clone size, D gene, CDR3 protein, CDR3 DNA. A D gene is named only where the DNA matches it firmly. Only part of the rows carry a size: once, few, many, or a class if the clone is expanded.

J: TRBJ1-6; V: TRBV6-6; size: .; D: .; CDR3: CASGPPGVSPLHF; DNA: TGTGCCAGCGGGCCCCCAGGGGTTTCACCCCTCCACTTT
J: TRBJ1-2; V: TRBV18; size: .; D: TRBD1; CDR3: CASSPRTGGDYGYTF; DNA: TGTGCCAGCTCACCGAGGACAGGGGGTGACTATGGCTACACCTTC
J: TRBJ2-3; V: TRBV4-1; size: .; D: .; CDR3: CASSLLERLSTDTQYF; DNA: TGCGCCAGCAGCCTTCTCGAGCGGCTTAGCACAGATACGCAGTATTTT
J: TRBJ1-4; V: TRBV28; size: .; D: .; CDR3: CASRPDSTHEKLFF; DNA: TGTGCCAGCAGGCCTGACAGTACGCATGAAAAACTGTTTTTT
J: TRBJ2-5; V: TRBV10-3; size: .; D: .; CDR3: CAISGGAGSETQYF; DNA: TGTGCCATCAGTGGGGGAGCAGGATCCGAGACCCAGTACTTC
J: TRBJ1-5; V: TRBV7-9; size: .; D: .; CDR3: CASSFELDSTHQPQHF; DNA: TGTGCCAGCAGCTTTGAGCTTGACAGTACTCATCAGCCCCAGCATTTT
J: TRBJ1-2; V: TRBV5-1; size: .; D: .; CDR3: CASSLGGTINYGYTF; DNA: TGCGCCAGCAGCTTGGGAGGGACAATAAACTATGGCTACACCTTC
J: TRBJ2-5; V: TRBV11-3; size: .; D: .; CDR3: CASSSGEGGETQYF; DNA: TGTGCCAGCAGCTCGGGGGAGGGGGGAGAGACCCAGTACTTC
J: TRBJ1-5; V: TRBV19; size: .; D: TRBD1; CDR3: CASSILGTGDDNQPQHF; DNA: TGTGCCAGTAGTATACTAGGGACAGGGGACGACAATCAGCCCCAGCATTTT
J: TRBJ2-7; V: TRBV6-6; size: .; D: TRBD2; CDR3: CASSYSRLAGGLEQYF; DNA: TGTGCCAGCAGTTACTCCCGGCTAGCGGGAGGGCTCGAGCAGTACTTC
J: TRBJ2-1; V: TRBV29-1; size: .; D: .; CDR3: CSVVGGQGYEQFF; DNA: TGCAGCGTTGTTGGTGGTCAGGGTTATGAGCAGTTCTTC
J: TRBJ2-7; V: TRBV30; size: once; D: .; CDR3: CAWSRTEGKQYF; DNA: TGTGCCTGGAGTCGGACTGAAGGCAAGCAGTACTTC
J: TRBJ2-1; V: TRBV4-1; size: .; D: .; CDR3: CASSQDLPSAKVF; DNA: TGCGCCAGCAGCCAAGATCTACCTAGCGCTAAGGTCTTC
J: TRBJ1-1; V: TRBV14; size: .; D: .; CDR3: CASSLTPNTEAFF; DNA: TGTGCCAGCAGCCTGACACCGAACACTGAAGCTTTCTTT
J: TRBJ2-5; V: TRBV28; size: .; D: .; CDR3: CASSYRETQYF; DNA: TGTGCCAGCAGTTACAGGGAGACCCAGTACTTC
J: TRBJ1-1; V: TRBV7-9; size: .; D: TRBD1; CDR3: CASSHGQGQWNTEAFF; DNA: TGTGCCAGCAGCCATGGACAGGGGCAGTGGAACACTGAAGCTTTCTTT
J: TRBJ2-7; V: TRBV28; size: once; D: TRBD1; CDR3: CASSLTGGVYEQYF; DNA: TGTGCCAGCAGCTTGACAGGGGGCGTCTACGAGCAGTACTTC
J: TRBJ1-1; V: TRBV4-3; size: .; D: .; CDR3: CASSQEHVMNTEAFF; DNA: TGCGCCAGCAGCCAAGAACACGTCATGAACACTGAAGCTTTCTTT
J: TRBJ2-7; V: TRBV11-2; size: .; D: TRBD1; CDR3: CASSFTGGESYEQYF; DNA: TGTGCCAGCAGCTTTACAGGGGGAGAATCCTACGAGCAGTACTTC
J: TRBJ1-5; V: TRBV4-3; size: .; D: TRBD1; CDR3: CASSQGTGINQPQHF; DNA: TGCGCCAGCAGCCAAGGGACAGGGATTAATCAGCCCCAGCATTTT
J: TRBJ1-2; V: TRBV21-1; size: .; D: .; CDR3: CASSLRQGSYGYTF; DNA: TGTGCCAGCAGCCTTCGACAGGGGAGCTATGGCTACACCTTC
J: TRBJ2-5; V: TRBV9; size: .; D: TRBD1; CDR3: CASTKGTGGGETQYF; DNA: TGTGCCAGCACAAAAGGGACAGGGGGCGGAGAGACCCAGTACTTC
J: TRBJ1-2; V: TRBV5-6; size: .; D: .; CDR3: CASSLGGEGYGYTF; DNA: TGTGCCAGCAGCTTGGGCGGGGAGGGCTATGGCTACACCTTC
J: TRBJ1-2; V: TRBV19; size: .; D: .; CDR3: CASSPGLWLYGYTF; DNA: TGTGCCAGTAGTCCAGGGCTCTGGCTCTATGGCTACACCTTC
J: TRBJ1-2; V: TRBV28; size: few; D: .; CDR3: CASRPFGGGNYGYTF; DNA: TGTGCCAGCAGACCCTTCGGGGGAGGTAACTATGGCTACACCTTC
J: TRBJ2-3; V: TRBV28; size: few; D: TRBD2; CDR3: CASPPQGNSGRTDTQYF; DNA: TGTGCCAGCCCTCCCCAGGGAAATAGCGGGAGGACAGATACGCAGTATTTT
J: TRBJ2-2; V: TRBV2; size: few; D: .; CDR3: CASSVARDTGELFF; DNA: TGTGCCAGCAGTGTGGCTCGGGACACCGGGGAGCTGTTTTTT
J: TRBJ1-5; V: TRBV5-6; size: .; D: TRBD1; CDR3: CASSLGLGGKDQPQHF; DNA: TGTGCCAGCAGCTTGGGTTTAGGGGGCAAGGATCAGCCCCAGCATTTT
J: TRBJ2-4; V: TRBV7-2; size: .; D: TRBD1; CDR3: CASSRTGVLLAKNIQYF; DNA: TGTGCCAGCAGCCGGACAGGGGTTTTATTAGCCAAAAACATTCAGTACTTC
J: TRBJ2-1; V: TRBV7-9; size: few; D: TRBD1; CDR3: CASSLPGQGYNEQFF; DNA: TGTGCCAGCAGCTTACCGGGACAGGGATACAATGAGCAGTTCTTC
J: TRBJ2-1; V: TRBV6-1; size: .; D: TRBD2; CDR3: CASSEEPWPGLYNEQFF; DNA: TGTGCCAGCAGTGAAGAACCCTGGCCGGGACTATACAATGAGCAGTTCTTC
J: TRBJ2-6; V: TRBV11-3; size: once; D: TRBD2; CDR3: CASSSKRLAGNFGANVLTF; DNA: TGTGCCAGCAGCTCCAAAAGACTAGCGGGAAACTTTGGGGCCAACGTCCTGACTTTC
J: TRBJ1-1; V: TRBV5-1; size: .; D: .; CDR3: CASSPLAGMNTEAFF; DNA: TGCGCCAGCAGCCCATTGGCGGGCATGAACACTGAAGCTTTCTTT
J: TRBJ1-2; V: TRBV18; size: .; D: .; CDR3: CASSPRDKSWYTF; DNA: TGTGCCAGCTCACCTCGGGACAAGTCCTGGTACACCTTC
J: TRBJ1-5; V: TRBV6-1; size: .; D: .; CDR3: CASSETDNQPQHF; DNA: TGTGCCAGCAGTGAGACAGATAATCAGCCCCAGCATTTT
J: TRBJ1-2; V: TRBV7-2; size: .; D: TRBD1; CDR3: CASSWTGYGYTF; DNA: TGTGCCAGCAGCTGGACAGGGTATGGCTACACCTTC
J: TRBJ1-2; V: TRBV6-5; size: once; D: .; CDR3: CASTDSEGSYGYTF; DNA: TGTGCCAGCACCGACTCAGAGGGCAGCTATGGCTACACCTTC